The clone carrying this TCR beta chain was picked up a small number of times. The sample belongs to a study of T-cell reconstitution after alpha-beta-depleted transplantation in children. Preparation of the TCRbeta library used unique molecular identifiers. TCRdb analysed the PCR reads with MiXCR anew, one entry per CDR3 protein. Of roughly 110,000 distinct CDR3 sequences listed, 10% are singletons. The CDR3 sequence is 14 residues long. Trimming stripped 4 bases from V and 3 bases from J, with 12 bases between. The chain has TRBV12-3 or TRBV12-4 and TRBJ1-1; D gene unclear. The receptor was isolated from a boy aged 2 to 9 with acute lymphoblastic leukemia, due to receive a stem cell transplant. The sequenced sample was PBMCs, obtained before TCRalphabeta/CD19-depleted stem cell transplant. The CDR3 region is CASSYNRADTEAFF. As DNA, the CDR3 is TGTGCCAGCAGTTATAACCGGGCGGACACTGAAGCTTTCTTT.